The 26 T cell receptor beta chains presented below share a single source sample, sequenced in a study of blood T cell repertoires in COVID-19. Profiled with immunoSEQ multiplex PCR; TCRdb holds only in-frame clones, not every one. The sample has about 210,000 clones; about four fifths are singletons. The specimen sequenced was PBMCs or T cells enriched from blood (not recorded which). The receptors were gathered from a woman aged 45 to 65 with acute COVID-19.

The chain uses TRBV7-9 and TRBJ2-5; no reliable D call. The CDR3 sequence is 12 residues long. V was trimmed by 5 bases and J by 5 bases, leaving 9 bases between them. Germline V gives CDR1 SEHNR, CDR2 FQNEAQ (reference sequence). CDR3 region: CASSPSMETQYF. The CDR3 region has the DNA TGTGCCAGCAGCCCTAGTATGGAGACCCAGTACTTC. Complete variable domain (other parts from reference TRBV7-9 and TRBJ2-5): DTGVSQNPRHKITKRGQNVTFRCDPISEHNRLYWYRQTLGQGPEFLTYFQNEAQLEKSRLLSDRFSAERPKGSFSTLEIQRTEQGDSAMYLCASSPSMETQYFGPGTRLLVL.

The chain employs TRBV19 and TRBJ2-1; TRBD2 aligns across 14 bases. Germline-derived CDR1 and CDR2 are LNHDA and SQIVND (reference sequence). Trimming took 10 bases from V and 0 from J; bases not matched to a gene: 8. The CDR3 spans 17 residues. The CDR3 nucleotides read TGTGCCACTGGGACTAGCGGGAGCTGGAGCTCCTACAATGAGCAGTTCTTC. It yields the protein CATGTSGSWSSYNEQFF.

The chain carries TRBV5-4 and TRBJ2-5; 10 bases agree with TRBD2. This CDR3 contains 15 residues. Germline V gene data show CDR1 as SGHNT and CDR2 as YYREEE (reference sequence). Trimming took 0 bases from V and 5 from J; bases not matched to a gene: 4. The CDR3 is CASSLGASGSETQYF. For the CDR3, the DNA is TGTGCCAGCAGCTTGGGGGCTAGCGGGAGTGAGACCCAGTACTTC.

The CDR3 DNA reads as TGTGCCACCAGTGACCCCACCACTTCGTTCACCGGGGAGCTGTTTTTT. Its translation is CATSDPTTSFTGELFF. The V call is TRBV24-1, the J call TRBJ2-2; unclear D gene. The CDR3 consists of 16 residues. Germline loops: CDR1 KGHDR, CDR2 SFDVKD. V was trimmed by 4 bases and J by 4 bases, leaving 15 bases between them.

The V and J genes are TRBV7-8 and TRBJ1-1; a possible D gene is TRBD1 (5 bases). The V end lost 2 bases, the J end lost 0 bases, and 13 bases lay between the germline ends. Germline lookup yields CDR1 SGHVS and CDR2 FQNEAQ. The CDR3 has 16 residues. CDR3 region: CASSLNPGRVNTEAFF. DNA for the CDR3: TGTGCCAGCAGCTTAAATCCCGGCAGGGTGAACACTGAAGCTTTCTTT.

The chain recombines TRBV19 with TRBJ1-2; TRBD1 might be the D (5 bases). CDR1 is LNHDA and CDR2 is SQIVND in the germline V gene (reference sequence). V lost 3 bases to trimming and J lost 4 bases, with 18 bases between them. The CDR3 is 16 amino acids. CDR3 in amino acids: CASSIRDGLLGYGYTF. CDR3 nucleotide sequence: TGTGCCAGTAGTATCCGGGACGGACTATTAGGCTATGGCTACACCTTC.

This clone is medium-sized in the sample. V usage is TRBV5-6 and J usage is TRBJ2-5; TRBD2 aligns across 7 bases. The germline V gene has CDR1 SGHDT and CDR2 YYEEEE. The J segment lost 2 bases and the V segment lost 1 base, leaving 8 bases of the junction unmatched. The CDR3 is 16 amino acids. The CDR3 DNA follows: TGTGCCAGCAGCTTGATACTAGCGCTTCCACAAGAGACCCAGTACTTC. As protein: CASSLILALPQETQYF.

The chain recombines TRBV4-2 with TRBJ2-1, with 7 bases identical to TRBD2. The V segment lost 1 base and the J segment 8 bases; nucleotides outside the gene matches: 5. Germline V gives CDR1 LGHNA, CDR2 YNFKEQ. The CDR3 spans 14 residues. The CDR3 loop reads CASSQGLAGYEQFF. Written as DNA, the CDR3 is TGTGCCAGCAGCCAAGGACTAGCTGGGTATGAGCAGTTCTTC.

The CDR3 DNA reads as TGTGCCAGCGGGAGGGTAACAGGGCCTGACCTTTCCTTCTTT. Translated: CASGRVTGPDLSFF. The V gene is TRBV28, the J gene TRBJ1-1; TRBD1 might be the D (6 bases). Germline-derived CDR1 and CDR2 are MDHEN and SYDVKM. The length of the CDR3 is 14 residues. Deletions cut 8 bases from V and 14 bases from J, with 27 bases between.

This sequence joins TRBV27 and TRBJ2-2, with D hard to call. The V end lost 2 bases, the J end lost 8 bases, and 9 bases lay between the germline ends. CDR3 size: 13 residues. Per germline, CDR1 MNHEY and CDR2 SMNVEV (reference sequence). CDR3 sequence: CASSLPIEGELFF. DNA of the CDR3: TGTGCCAGCAGTTTACCCATAGAAGGGGAGCTGTTTTTT.

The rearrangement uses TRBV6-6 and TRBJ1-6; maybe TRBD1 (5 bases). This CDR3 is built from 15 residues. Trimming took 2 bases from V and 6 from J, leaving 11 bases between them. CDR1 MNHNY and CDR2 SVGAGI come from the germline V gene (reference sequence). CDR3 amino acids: CASSYDGAVNSPLHF. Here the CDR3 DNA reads TGTGCCAGCAGTTACGATGGGGCAGTTAATTCACCCCTCCACTTT.

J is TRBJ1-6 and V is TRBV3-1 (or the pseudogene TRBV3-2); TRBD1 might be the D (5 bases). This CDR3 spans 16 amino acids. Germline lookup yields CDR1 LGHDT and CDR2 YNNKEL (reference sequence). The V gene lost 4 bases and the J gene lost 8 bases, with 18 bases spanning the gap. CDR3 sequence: CASSRSRWVQDSPLHF. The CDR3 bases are TGTGCCAGCAGCCGAAGTAGGTGGGTACAGGATTCACCCCTCCACTTT.

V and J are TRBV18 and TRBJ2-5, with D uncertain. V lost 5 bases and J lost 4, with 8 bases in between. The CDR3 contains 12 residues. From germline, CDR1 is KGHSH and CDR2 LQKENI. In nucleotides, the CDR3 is TGTGCCAGCTCAGCCTCCAGAGAGACCCAGTACTTC. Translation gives CASSASRETQYF.

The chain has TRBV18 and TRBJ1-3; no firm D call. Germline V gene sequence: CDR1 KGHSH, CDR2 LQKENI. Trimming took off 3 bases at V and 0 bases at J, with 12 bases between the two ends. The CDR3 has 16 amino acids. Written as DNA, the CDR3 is TGTGCCAGCTCACCTGCCCCGGGATTCTCTGGAAACACCATATATTTT. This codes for CASSPAPGFSGNTIYF. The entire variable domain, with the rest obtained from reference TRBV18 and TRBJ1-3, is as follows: NAGVMQNPRHLVRRRGQEARLRCSPMKGHSHVYWYRQLPEEGLKFMVYLQKENIIDESGMPKERFSAEFPKEGPSILRIQQVVRGDSAAYFCASSPAPGFSGNTIYFGEGSWLTVV.

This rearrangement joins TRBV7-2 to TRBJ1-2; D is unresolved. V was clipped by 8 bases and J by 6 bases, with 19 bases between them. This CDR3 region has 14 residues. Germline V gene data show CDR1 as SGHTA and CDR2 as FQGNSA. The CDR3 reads CASLRTSAGDGYTF. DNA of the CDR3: TGTGCCAGCCTAAGGACCTCCGCGGGAGATGGCTACACCTTC.

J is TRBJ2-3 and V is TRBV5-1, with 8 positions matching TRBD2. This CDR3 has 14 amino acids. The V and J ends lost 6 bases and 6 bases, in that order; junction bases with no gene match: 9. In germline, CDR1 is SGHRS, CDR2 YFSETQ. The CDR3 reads CASTPGLAGDTQYF. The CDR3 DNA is TGCGCCAGCACCCCGGGATTAGCGGGGGATACGCAGTATTTT. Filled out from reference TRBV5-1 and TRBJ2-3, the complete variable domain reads KAGVTQTPRYLIKTRGQQVTLSCSPISGHRSVSWYQQTPGQGLQFLFEYFSETQRNKGNFPGRFSGRQFSNSRSEMNVSTLELGDSALYLCASTPGLAGDTQYFGPGTRLTVL.

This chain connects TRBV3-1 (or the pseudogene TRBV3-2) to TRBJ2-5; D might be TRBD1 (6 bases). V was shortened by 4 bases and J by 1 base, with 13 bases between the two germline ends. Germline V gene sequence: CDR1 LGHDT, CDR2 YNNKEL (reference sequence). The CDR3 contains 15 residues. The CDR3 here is CASSPVQGPQETQYF. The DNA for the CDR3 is TGTGCCAGCAGCCCCGTTCAGGGGCCCCAAGAGACCCAGTACTTC.

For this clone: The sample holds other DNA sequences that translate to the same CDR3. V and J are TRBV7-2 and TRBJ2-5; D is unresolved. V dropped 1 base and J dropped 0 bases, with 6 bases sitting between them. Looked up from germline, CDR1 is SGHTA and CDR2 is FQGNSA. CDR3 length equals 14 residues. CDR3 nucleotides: TGTGCCAGCAGCTTAGGGCGGTACCAAGAGACCCAGTACTTC. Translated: CASSLGRYQETQYF.

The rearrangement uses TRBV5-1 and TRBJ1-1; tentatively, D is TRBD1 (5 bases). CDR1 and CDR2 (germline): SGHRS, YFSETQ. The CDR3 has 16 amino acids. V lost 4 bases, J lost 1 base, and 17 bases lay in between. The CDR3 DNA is TGCGCCAGCAGCACCGACCGACAGCTTAAGAACACTGAAGCTTTCTTT. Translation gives CASSTDRQLKNTEAFF.

The CDR3 coding sequence is TGCGCCAGCAGCAGGGGGACAGGCTACGAGCAGTACTTC. It is translated as CASSRGTGYEQYF. The chain carries TRBV4-3 and TRBJ2-7; 8 nucleotides agree with TRBD1. CDR1 LGHNA and CDR2 YSLEER come from the germline V gene. J gave up 3 bases and V 5 bases, and 3 bases lay outside the gene matches. The length of the CDR3 is 13 residues.

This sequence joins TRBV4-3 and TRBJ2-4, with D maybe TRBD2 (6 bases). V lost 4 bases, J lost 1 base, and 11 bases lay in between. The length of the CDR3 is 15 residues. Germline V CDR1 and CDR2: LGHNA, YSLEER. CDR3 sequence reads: CASSLTGDAKNIQYF. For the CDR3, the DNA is TGCGCCAGCAGCCTTACGGGGGATGCCAAAAACATTCAGTACTTC.

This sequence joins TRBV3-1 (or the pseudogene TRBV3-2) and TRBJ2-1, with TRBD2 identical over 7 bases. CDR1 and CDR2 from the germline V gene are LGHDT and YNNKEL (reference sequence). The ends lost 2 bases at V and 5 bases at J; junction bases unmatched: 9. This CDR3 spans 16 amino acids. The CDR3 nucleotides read TGTGCCAGCAGCCAATATGGGCTAGCGGAGAACAATGAGCAGTTCTTC. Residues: CASSQYGLAENNEQFF.

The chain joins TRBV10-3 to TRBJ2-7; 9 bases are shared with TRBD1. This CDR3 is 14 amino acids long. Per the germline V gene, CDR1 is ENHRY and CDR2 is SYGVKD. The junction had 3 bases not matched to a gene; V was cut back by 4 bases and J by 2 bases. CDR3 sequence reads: CAISVGTGTYEQYF. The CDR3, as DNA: TGTGCCATCAGTGTCGGGACAGGGACCTACGAGCAGTACTTC.

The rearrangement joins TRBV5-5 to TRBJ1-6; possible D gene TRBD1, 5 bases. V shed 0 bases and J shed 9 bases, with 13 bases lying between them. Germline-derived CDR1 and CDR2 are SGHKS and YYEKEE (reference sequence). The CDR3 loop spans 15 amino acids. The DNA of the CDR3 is TGTGCCAGCAGCTTGGGGGAGGCCGGGGGTTCACCCCTCCACTTT. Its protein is CASSLGEAGGSPLHF.

The CDR3 sequence: CASSKGQLQETQYF. CDR3 nucleotide sequence: TGTGCCAGTAGTAAAGGACAGCTCCAAGAGACCCAGTACTTC. The chain combines TRBV19 with TRBJ2-5; TRBD1 is a possible D gene (6 bases). The CDR3 is 14 amino acids. Trimming removed 4 bases at V and 1 base at J, with 10 bases between. The V gene's germline CDR1 is LNHDA and CDR2 SQIVND (reference sequence).

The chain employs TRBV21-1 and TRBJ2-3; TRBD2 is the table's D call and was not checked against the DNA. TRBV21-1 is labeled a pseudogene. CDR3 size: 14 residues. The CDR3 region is CASRTAPDTDTQYF. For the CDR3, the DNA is TGTGCCAGCAGGACTGCCCCTGACACAGATACGCAGTATTTT.